Listed below are T cell receptor beta chains from one sample, sequenced in a study of T cell responses to AZD1222 COVID-19 vaccine. TCRdb's copy holds only in-frame clones and misses some; the assay was immunoSEQ multiplex PCR. The sample yields approximately 130,000 clones, approximately 93% seen once. Sample: peripheral blood, taken on day 0 of AZD1222 vaccination. The source is an adult in good health. Each CDR3 is given with its conserved first and last residue. The D gene is left open where the match is weak. Expanded clones are given a class, and other clones once, few, many or no size at all.

cdr3_aa: CASSDRGPLHF
cdr3_nt: TGTGCCAGCAGTGACCGCGGCCCCCTCCACTTT
d_call: .
j_call: TRBJ1-6
clone_size: .
v_call: TRBV6-1

cdr3_aa: CASSLGGWTGSYEQYF
cdr3_nt: TGTGCCAGCAGCTTAGGTGGATGGACCGGTTCCTACGAGCAGTACTTC
d_call: .
j_call: TRBJ2-7
clone_size: .
v_call: TRBV7-8

cdr3_aa: CASSYGTGGTEAFF
cdr3_nt: TGTGCCAGCAGTTACGGGACAGGGGGCACTGAAGCTTTCTTT
d_call: TRBD1
j_call: TRBJ1-1
clone_size: .
v_call: TRBV6-5

cdr3_aa: CAISDVTGRGGTDTQYF
cdr3_nt: TGTGCCATCAGTGATGTAACCGGGCGGGGGGGGACAGATACGCAGTATTTT
d_call: TRBD2
j_call: TRBJ2-3
clone_size: once
v_call: TRBV10-3

cdr3_aa: CASSWDGVSTEAFF
cdr3_nt: TGTGCCAGCAGCTGGGATGGGGTTTCCACTGAAGCTTTCTTT
d_call: .
j_call: TRBJ1-1
clone_size: .
v_call: TRBV5-6

cdr3_aa: CASTLRTDFNYGYTF
cdr3_nt: TGTGCCAGTACCCTAAGGACCGACTTTAACTATGGCTACACCTTC
d_call: .
j_call: TRBJ1-2
clone_size: once
v_call: TRBV19

cdr3_aa: CASSLELATYNEQFF
cdr3_nt: TGCGCCAGCAGCTTGGAACTAGCTACCTACAATGAGCAGTTCTTC
d_call: .
j_call: TRBJ2-1
clone_size: once
v_call: TRBV5-1

cdr3_aa: CASSLRQGGEDTEAFF
cdr3_nt: TGTGCCAGCAGCTTAAGACAGGGGGGTGAGGACACTGAAGCTTTCTTT
d_call: TRBD1
j_call: TRBJ1-1
clone_size: .
v_call: TRBV7-3

cdr3_aa: CASSRMGDVKYNEQFF
cdr3_nt: TGTGCCAGCAGTCGAATGGGGGACGTCAAGTACAATGAGCAGTTCTTC
d_call: .
j_call: TRBJ2-1
clone_size: .
v_call: TRBV6-6

cdr3_aa: CASSRDRESVYEQYF
cdr3_nt: TGTGCCAGCAGCCGGGACCGGGAGTCGGTCTACGAGCAGTACTTC
d_call: .
j_call: TRBJ2-7
clone_size: .
v_call: TRBV6-5

cdr3_aa: CASSFDRSEQYF
cdr3_nt: TGCGCCAGCAGCTTCGACAGGAGTGAGCAGTACTTC
d_call: .
j_call: TRBJ2-7
clone_size: .
v_call: TRBV5-1

cdr3_aa: CASSPGQGAQPQHF
cdr3_nt: TGTGCCAGCAGTCCCGGACAGGGGGCTCAGCCCCAGCATTTT
d_call: TRBD1
j_call: TRBJ1-5
clone_size: .
v_call: TRBV6-5

cdr3_aa: CASSPQLDPKEQFF
cdr3_nt: TGTGCCAGCAGTCCACAACTGGACCCCAAGGAGCAGTTCTTC
d_call: .
j_call: TRBJ2-1
clone_size: .
v_call: TRBV3-1/TRBV3-2

cdr3_aa: CAWSVGLSTDTQYF
cdr3_nt: TGTGCCTGGAGTGTGGGACTGAGCACAGATACGCAGTATTTT
d_call: .
j_call: TRBJ2-3
clone_size: once
v_call: TRBV30

cdr3_aa: CASTPRTSGGETQYF
cdr3_nt: TGTGCCAGCACCCCCAGGACTAGCGGGGGAGAGACCCAGTACTTC
d_call: TRBD2
j_call: TRBJ2-5
clone_size: .
v_call: TRBV6-5

cdr3_aa: CASSLGQVGAEAFF
cdr3_nt: TGTGCCAGCAGCTTAGGGCAGGTTGGGGCTGAAGCTTTCTTT
d_call: .
j_call: TRBJ1-1
clone_size: .
v_call: TRBV7-8